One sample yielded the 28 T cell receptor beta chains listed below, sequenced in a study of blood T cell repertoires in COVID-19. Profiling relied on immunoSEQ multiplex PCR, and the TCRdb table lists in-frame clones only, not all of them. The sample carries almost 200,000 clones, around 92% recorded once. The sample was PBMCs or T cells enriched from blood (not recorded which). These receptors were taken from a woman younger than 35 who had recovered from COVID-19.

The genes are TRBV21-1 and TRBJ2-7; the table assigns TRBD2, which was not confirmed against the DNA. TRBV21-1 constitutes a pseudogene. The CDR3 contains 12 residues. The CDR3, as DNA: TGTGCCAGCAGCAAGGTTGCGGGGGAGCAGTACTTC. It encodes CASSKVAGEQYF.

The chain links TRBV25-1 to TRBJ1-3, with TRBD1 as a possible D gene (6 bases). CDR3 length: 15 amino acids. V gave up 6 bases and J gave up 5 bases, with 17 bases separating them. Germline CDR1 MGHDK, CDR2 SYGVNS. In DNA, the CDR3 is TGTGCCAGCAGGCAAAGCGGGGGGCGTAGAAACACCATATATTTT. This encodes CASRQSGGRRNTIYF.

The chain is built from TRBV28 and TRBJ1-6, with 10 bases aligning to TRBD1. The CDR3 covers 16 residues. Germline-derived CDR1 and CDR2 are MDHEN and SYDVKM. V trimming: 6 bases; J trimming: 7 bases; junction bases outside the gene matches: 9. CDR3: CASSSLGQGLNSPLHF. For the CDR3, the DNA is TGTGCCAGCAGCTCCCTGGGACAGGGGTTGAATTCACCCCTCCACTTT. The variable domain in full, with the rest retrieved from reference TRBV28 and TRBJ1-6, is DVKVTQSSRYLVKRTGEKVFLECVQDMDHENMFWYRQDPGLGLRLIYFSYDVKMKEKGDIPEGYSVSREKKERFSLILESASTNQTSMYLCASSSLGQGLNSPLHFGNGTRLTVT.

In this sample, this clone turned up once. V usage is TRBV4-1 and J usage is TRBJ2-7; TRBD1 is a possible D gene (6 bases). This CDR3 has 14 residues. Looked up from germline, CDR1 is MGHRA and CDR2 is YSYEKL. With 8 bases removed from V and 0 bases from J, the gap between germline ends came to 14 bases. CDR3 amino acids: CASGPRTASYEQYF. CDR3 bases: TGCGCCAGCGGGCCTCGGACAGCCTCCTACGAGCAGTACTTC.

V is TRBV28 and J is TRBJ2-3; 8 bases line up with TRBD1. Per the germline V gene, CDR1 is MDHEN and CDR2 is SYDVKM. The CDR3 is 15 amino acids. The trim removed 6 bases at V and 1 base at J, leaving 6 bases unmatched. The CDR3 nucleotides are TGTGCCAGCAGCCCGGACAGGGCGGGCACAGATACGCAGTATTTT. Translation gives CASSPDRAGTDTQYF. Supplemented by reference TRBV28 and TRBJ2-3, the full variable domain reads DVKVTQSSRYLVKRTGEKVFLECVQDMDHENMFWYRQDPGLGLRLIYFSYDVKMKEKGDIPEGYSVSREKKERFSLILESASTNQTSMYLCASSPDRAGTDTQYFGPGTRLTVL.

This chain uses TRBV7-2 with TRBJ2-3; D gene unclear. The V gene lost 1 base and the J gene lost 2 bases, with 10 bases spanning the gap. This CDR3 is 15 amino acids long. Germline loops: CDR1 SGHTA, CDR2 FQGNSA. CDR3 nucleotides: TGTGCCAGCAGCTTAGGATCTCGAGCCACAGATACGCAGTATTTT. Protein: CASSLGSRATDTQYF.

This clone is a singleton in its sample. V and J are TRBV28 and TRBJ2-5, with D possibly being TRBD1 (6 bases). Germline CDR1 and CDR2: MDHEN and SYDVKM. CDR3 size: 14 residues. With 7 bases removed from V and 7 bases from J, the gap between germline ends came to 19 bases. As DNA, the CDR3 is TGTGCCAGCACCCCCGGACAGCCCCGAGGGACCCAGTACTTC. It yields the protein CASTPGQPRGTQYF. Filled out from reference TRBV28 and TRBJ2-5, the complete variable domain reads DVKVTQSSRYLVKRTGEKVFLECVQDMDHENMFWYRQDPGLGLRLIYFSYDVKMKEKGDIPEGYSVSREKKERFSLILESASTNQTSMYLCASTPGQPRGTQYFGPGTRLLVL.

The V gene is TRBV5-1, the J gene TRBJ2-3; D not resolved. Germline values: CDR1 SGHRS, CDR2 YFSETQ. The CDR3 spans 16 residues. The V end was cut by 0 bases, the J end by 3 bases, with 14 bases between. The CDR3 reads CASSLGGLGPTDTQYF. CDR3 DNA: TGCGCCAGCAGCTTGGGAGGCCTAGGCCCAACAGATACGCAGTATTTT.

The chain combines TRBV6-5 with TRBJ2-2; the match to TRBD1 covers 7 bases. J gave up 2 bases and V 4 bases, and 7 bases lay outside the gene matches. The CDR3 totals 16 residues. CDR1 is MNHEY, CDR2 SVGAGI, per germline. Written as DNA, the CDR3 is TGTGCCAGCAGTTCGCCGGGGACAGACAACACCGGGGAGCTGTTTTTT. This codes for CASSSPGTDNTGELFF.

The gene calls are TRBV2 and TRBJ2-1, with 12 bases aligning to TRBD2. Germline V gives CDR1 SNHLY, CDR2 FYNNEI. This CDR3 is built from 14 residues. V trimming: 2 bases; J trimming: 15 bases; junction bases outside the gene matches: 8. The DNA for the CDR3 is TGTGCCAGCAGTGAACGGCTAGCGGGGGGGTACCCGTTCTTC. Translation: CASSERLAGGYPFF.

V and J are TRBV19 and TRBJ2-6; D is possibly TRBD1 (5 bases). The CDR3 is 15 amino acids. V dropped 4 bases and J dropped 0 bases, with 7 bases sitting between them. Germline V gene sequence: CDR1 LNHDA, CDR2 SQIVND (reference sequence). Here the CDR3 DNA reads TGTGCCAGTAGTAAGACAGCCTCTGGGGCCAACGTCCTGACTTTC. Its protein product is CASSKTASGANVLTF.

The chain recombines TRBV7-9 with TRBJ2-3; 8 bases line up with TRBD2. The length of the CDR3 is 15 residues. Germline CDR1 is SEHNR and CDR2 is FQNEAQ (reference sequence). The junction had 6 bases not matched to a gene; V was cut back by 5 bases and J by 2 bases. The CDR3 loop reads CASSLSGAYTDTQYF. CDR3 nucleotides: TGTGCCAGCAGCCTTAGCGGGGCTTACACAGATACGCAGTATTTT.

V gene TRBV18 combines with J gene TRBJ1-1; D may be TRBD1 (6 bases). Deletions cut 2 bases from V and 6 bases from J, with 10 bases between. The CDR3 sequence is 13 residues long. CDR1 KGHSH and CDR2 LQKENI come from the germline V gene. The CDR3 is CASSPNQGSEAFF. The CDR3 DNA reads TGTGCCAGCTCACCAAACCAGGGGTCTGAAGCTTTCTTT.

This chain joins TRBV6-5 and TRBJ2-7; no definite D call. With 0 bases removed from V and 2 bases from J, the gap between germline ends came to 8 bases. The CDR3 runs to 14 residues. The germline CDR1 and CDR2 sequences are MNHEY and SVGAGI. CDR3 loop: CASSYSAGAYEQYF. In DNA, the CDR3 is TGTGCCAGCAGTTACTCGGCAGGCGCCTACGAGCAGTACTTC.

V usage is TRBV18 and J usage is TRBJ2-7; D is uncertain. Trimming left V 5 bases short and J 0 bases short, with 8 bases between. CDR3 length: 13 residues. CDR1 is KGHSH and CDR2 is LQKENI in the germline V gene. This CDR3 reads CASSSLVSYEQYF. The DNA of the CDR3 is TGTGCCAGCTCAAGTTTAGTCTCCTACGAGCAGTACTTC.

CDR3 bases: TGTGCCAGCAGCGTAGAAGGACTCTATGGCTACACCTTC. It yields the protein CASSVEGLYGYTF. The chain is built from TRBV9 and TRBJ1-2, with no clear D. Trimming took off 0 bases at V and 4 bases at J, with 7 bases between the two ends. Germline V gene data show CDR1 as SGDLS and CDR2 as YYNGEE. The CDR3 is made up of 13 amino acids.

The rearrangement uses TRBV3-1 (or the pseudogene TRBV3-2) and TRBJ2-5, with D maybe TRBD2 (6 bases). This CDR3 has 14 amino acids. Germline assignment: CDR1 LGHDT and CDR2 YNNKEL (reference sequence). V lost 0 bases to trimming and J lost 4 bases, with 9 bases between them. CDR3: CASSQERDSETQYF. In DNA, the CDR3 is TGTGCCAGCAGCCAAGAACGGGACTCAGAGACCCAGTACTTC.

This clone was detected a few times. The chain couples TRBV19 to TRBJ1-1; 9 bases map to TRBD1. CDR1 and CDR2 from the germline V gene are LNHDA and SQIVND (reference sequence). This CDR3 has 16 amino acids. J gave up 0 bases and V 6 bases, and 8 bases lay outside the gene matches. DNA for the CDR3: TGTGCCAGTAGCGACAGGGGGGGACGCATGAACACTGAAGCTTTCTTT. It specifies CASSDRGGRMNTEAFF.

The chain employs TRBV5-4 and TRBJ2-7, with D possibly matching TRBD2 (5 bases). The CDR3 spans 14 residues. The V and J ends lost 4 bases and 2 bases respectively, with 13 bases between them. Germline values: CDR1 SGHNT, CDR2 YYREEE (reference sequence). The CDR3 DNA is TGTGCCAGCAGCCGACGAGGAGGTACCTACGAGCAGTACTTC. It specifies CASSRRGGTYEQYF. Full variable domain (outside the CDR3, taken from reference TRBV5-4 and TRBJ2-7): ETGVTQSPTHLIKTRGQQVTLRCSSQSGHNTVSWYQQALGQGPQFIFQYYREEENGRGNFPPRFSGLQFPNYSSELNVNALELDDSALYLCASSRRGGTYEQYFGPGTRLTVT.

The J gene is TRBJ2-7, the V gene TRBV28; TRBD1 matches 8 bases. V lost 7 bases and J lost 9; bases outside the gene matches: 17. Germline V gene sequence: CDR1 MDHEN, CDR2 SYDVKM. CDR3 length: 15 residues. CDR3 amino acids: CASTSAGQVPPWQYF. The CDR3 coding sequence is TGTGCCAGCACATCGGCGGGACAGGTACCACCGTGGCAGTACTTC. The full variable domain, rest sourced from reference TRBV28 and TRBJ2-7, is DVKVTQSSRYLVKRTGEKVFLECVQDMDHENMFWYRQDPGLGLRLIYFSYDVKMKEKGDIPEGYSVSREKKERFSLILESASTNQTSMYLCASTSAGQVPPWQYFGPGTRLTVT.

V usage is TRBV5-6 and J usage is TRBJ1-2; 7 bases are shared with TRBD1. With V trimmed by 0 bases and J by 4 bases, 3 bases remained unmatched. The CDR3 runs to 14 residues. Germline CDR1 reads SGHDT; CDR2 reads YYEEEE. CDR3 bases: TGTGCCAGCAGCTTGGGGGACAGTCGCTATGGCTACACCTTC. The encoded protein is CASSLGDSRYGYTF.

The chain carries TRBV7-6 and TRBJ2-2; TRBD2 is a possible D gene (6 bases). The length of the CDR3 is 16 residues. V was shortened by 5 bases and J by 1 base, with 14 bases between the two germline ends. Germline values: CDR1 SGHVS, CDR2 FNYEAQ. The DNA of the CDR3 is TGTGCCAGCAGCCTAACTGGCGGGAAGAACACCGGGGAGCTGTTTTTT. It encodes CASSLTGGKNTGELFF.

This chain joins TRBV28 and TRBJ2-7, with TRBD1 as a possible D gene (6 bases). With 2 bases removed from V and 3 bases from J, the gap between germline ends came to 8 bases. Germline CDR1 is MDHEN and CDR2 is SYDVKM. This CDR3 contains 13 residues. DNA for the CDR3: TGTGCCAGCAGTTTAGCAGGGGTCTACGAGCAGTACTTC. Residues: CASSLAGVYEQYF.

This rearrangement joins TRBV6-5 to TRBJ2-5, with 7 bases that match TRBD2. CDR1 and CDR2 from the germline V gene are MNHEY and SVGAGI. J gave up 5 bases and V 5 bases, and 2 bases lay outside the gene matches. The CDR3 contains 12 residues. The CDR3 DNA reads TGTGCCAGCAGTATGGGGGGGGAGACCCAGTACTTC. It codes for CASSMGGETQYF.

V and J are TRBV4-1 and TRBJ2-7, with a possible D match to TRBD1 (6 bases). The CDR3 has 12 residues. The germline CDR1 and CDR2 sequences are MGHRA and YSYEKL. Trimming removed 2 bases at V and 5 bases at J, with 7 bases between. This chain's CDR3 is CASSQSGDEQYF. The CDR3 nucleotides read TGCGCCAGCAGCCAATCAGGGGACGAGCAGTACTTC.

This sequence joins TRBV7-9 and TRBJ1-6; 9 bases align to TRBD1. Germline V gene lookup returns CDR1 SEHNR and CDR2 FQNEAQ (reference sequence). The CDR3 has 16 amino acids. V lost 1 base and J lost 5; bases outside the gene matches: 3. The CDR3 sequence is CASSLGWTGDNSPLHF. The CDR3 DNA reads TGTGCCAGCAGCTTAGGTTGGACAGGGGATAATTCACCCCTCCACTTT.

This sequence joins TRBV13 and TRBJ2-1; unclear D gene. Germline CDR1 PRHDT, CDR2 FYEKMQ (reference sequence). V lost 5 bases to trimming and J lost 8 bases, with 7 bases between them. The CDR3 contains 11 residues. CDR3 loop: CASSGNHEQFF. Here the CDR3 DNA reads TGTGCCAGCAGCGGCAATCATGAGCAGTTCTTC. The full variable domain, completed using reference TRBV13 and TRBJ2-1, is AAGVIQSPRHLIKEKRETATLKCYPIPRHDTVYWYQQGPGQDPQFLISFYEKMQSDKGSIPDRFSAQQFSDYHSELNMSSLELGDSALYFCASSGNHEQFFGPGTRLTVL.

For the CDR3, the DNA is TGTGCCAGCAGTCCCCCGGGACTGTCTAGCACAGATACGCAGTATTTT. It is translated as CASSPPGLSSTDTQYF. The chain combines TRBV28 with TRBJ2-3, with a weak D call TRBD2 (6 bases). CDR3 size: 16 residues. V dropped 5 bases and J dropped 0 bases, with 15 bases sitting between them. Germline V gene lookup returns CDR1 MDHEN and CDR2 SYDVKM.